Included here is one T cell receptor beta chain sequence, with context. TCRdb's copy holds only in-frame clones and misses some; the assay was immunoSEQ multiplex PCR. This sample has about 120,000 clones, with 80% to 90% found just once. The data were taken from a study of control samples from healthy donors and cancer patients. V lost 3 bases and J lost 11; bases outside the gene matches: 9. This CDR3 spans 14 amino acids. In germline, CDR1 is LNHDA, CDR2 SQIVND (reference sequence). This chain connects TRBV19 to TRBJ1-4; TRBD1 matches 7 bases. The receptor comes from a man aged 50 to 60 in good health. Sequenced material: blood. The CDR3 sequence: CASSIGQDGGKLFF. The CDR3 nucleotides read TGTGCCAGTAGTATCGGACAGGATGGAGGGAAACTGTTTTTT. Using reference TRBV19 and TRBJ1-4 for the parts outside the CDR3, the full variable domain is DGGITQSPKYLFRKEGQNVTLSCEQNLNHDAMYWYRQDPGQGLRLIYYSQIVNDFQKGDIAEGYSVSREKKESFPLTVTSAQKNPTAFYLCASSIGQDGGKLFFGSGTQLSVL.